These T cell receptor beta chains were read from a single sample in a study of response to subunit inactivated influenza vaccine. Each CDR3 protein is one row after TCRdb ran MiXCR on the RT-PCR reads. Here the sample spans 560,000 or so distinct CDR3 sequences, around 8% being singletons. This specimen was PBMCs from blood, taken roughly 24 months after vaccination. The receptors come from a man between 50 and 75 years old who received an inactivated influenza vaccine. The CDR3 runs from the conserved cysteine through the conserved F or W. Each record gives: D gene, clone size, J gene, CDR3 length, V gene, CDR3 DNA, CDR3 protein. D genes are given only for firm matches. Expanded clones get a size class; other rows say once, few or many, or leave the size out.

NA | many | TRBJ2-4 | 14 | TRBV11-2 | TGTGCCAGCAGCCTAGACCTTTGGGGAAACATTCAGTACTTC | CASSLDLWGNIQYF
NA | many | TRBJ1-6 | 11 | TRBV12-3/TRBV12-4 | TGTGCCAGCAGTTTTAGTACTACCCTCCACTTT | CASSFSTTLHF
NA | few | TRBJ1-4 | 15 | TRBV28 | TGTGCCAGCAGCCCGGGCAGGGGATGGGGCGAAAAACTGTTTTTT | CASSPGRGWGEKLFF
TRBD2 | NA | TRBJ2-3 | 17 | TRBV4-2 | TGTGCCAGCAGCCAAGATCCTAGCGGGGGGGCTAGAGATACGCAGTATTTT | CASSQDPSGGARDTQYF
NA | few | TRBJ1-2 | 13 | TRBV3-1 | TGTGCCAGCAGCCGACCAGGAACGGGCGGCTACACCTTC | CASSRPGTGGYTF
TRBD2 | many | TRBJ2-5 | 19 | TRBV20-1 | TGCAGTGCTAGAGATAGCAGGCCTTTACTAGCGGGGAATGGAGAGACCCAGTACTTC | CSARDSRPLLAGNGETQYF
TRBD1 | few | TRBJ1-1 | 13 | TRBV30 | TGTGCCTGGAGCCCGACAGGGAGGGGTGAAGCTTTCTTT | CAWSPTGRGEAFF
TRBD2 | NA | TRBJ2-5 | 17 | TRBV12-3/TRBV12-4 | TGTGCCAGCAGTTCAAGCGGCGGGGGGGCCGTTTATGTGACCCAGTACTTC | CASSSSGGGAVYVTQYF
TRBD1 | NA | TRBJ2-5 | 13 | TRBV29-1 | TGCAGCGTGCGGGACAGGCTACAAGAGACCCAGTACTTC | CSVRDRLQETQYF
NA | few | TRBJ1-4 | 14 | TRBV6-5 | TGTGCCAGCAGTTACGGTGGTCCGAGTGAAAAACTGTTTTTT | CASSYGGPSEKLFF
NA | NA | TRBJ2-7 | 15 | TRBV3-1 | TGTGCCAGCAGCCGTTCACAGAAAACTTCCTACGAGCAGTACTTC | CASSRSQKTSYEQYF
TRBD1 | NA | TRBJ2-5 | 14 | TRBV6-5 | TGTGCCAGCAGTTACTCTACAGGGGGGGAGACCCAGTACTTC | CASSYSTGGETQYF
NA | few | TRBJ2-2 | 17 | TRBV15 | TGTGCCACCAGCAGGCCGTACGGGGGGCAATCGACCGGGGAGCTGTTTTTT | CATSRPYGGQSTGELFF
NA | few | TRBJ2-7 | 15 | TRBV5-1 | TGCGCCAGCAGCTTGGTAGGATTGAGCTCCTACGAGCAGTACTTC | CASSLVGLSSYEQYF
TRBD2 | few | TRBJ2-1 | 18 | TRBV28 | TGTGCCAGCAGCCGCCTCACGGGACTAGCGGGAGGGCGAAATGAGCAGTTCTTC | CASSRLTGLAGGRNEQFF
TRBD2 | many | TRBJ2-7 | 15 | TRBV7-8 | TGTGCCAGCAGCCCGCGGGGGGCCTACTCCTACGAGCAGTACTTC | CASSPRGAYSYEQYF
NA | many | TRBJ1-2 | 16 | TRBV6-2/TRBV6-3 | TGTGCCAGCAACCGAAACCCCGCGGCAATAAACTATGGCTACACCTTC | CASNRNPAAINYGYTF
TRBD1 | few | TRBJ1-2 | 14 | TRBV3-1 | TGTGCCAGCAGCATCCGGGACAGGGGGAATGGCTACACCTTC | CASSIRDRGNGYTF
TRBD2 | few | TRBJ2-5 | 15 | TRBV10-3 | TGTGCCATCAGTGACCCTAGCGGGGGGGAAGAGACCCAGTACTTC | CAISDPSGGEETQYF
NA | few | TRBJ1-2 | 19 | TRBV11-1 | TGTGCCAGCAGCCATGGGGGGCAGGAAGGGGATCCCACTAACTATGGCTACACCTTC | CASSHGGQEGDPTNYGYTF
NA | few | TRBJ2-1 | 14 | TRBV28 | TGTGCCTCTACGCCGGGCTCCGAGTACAATGAGCAGTTCTTC | CASTPGSEYNEQFF
TRBD2 | few | TRBJ2-3 | 15 | TRBV11-2 | TGTGCCAGCAGCCAAATTAGCGGGCCGGCAGATACGCAGTATTTT | CASSQISGPADTQYF
NA | many | TRBJ2-1 | 13 | TRBV4-3 | TGCGCCAGCGGGAAACGGGGAGGCAATGAGCAGTTCTTC | CASGKRGGNEQFF
NA | many | TRBJ2-7 | 15 | TRBV20-1 | TGCAGTGCTAGAGATTTCAGGAACTACTCCTACGAGCAGTACTTC | CSARDFRNYSYEQYF
TRBD2 | few | TRBJ2-7 | 18 | TRBV4-1 | TGCGCCAGCAGCCGCAAGGCAAGGGCGGGGGGGCCCGACTACGAGCAGTACTTC | CASSRKARAGGPDYEQYF
NA | many | TRBJ1-1 | 11 | TRBV7-9 | TGTGCCAGCAGCTTGGGGGATGAAGCTTTCTTT | CASSLGDEAFF
TRBD2 | NA | TRBJ2-3 | 16 | TRBV11-2 | TGTGCCAGCAGCCATACCCGACTAGCAGGCACAGATACGCAGTATTTT | CASSHTRLAGTDTQYF
NA | NA | TRBJ1-3 | 13 | TRBV12-3/TRBV12-4 | TGTGCCAGCAGCGAGGGGTCTGGAAACACCATATATTTT | CASSEGSGNTIYF
NA | many | TRBJ1-2 | 13 | TRBV5-5 | TGTGCCAGCAGCTCCTTTGCGGGGGATGGCTACACCTTC | CASSSFAGDGYTF
TRBD2 | NA | TRBJ2-1 | 15 | TRBV18 | TGTGCCAGCTCACCCGGACTAGCGGGGGTCTTTGAGCAGTTCTTC | CASSPGLAGVFEQFF